One sample yielded the 23 T cell receptor beta chains listed below, sequenced in a study of PD-1 blockade in classical Hodgkin lymphoma. Assay used: immunoSEQ multiplex PCR; TCRdb lists only in-frame clones, some missing. In the table there are 14,000 to 15,000 clones, 55% to 65% of which are singletons. Following autologous stem cell transplantation, relapse occurred in every patient, and exposure to brentuximab vedotin varied. The material was peripheral blood mononuclear cells (PBMCs), obtained at baseline. The receptors come from a human donor with classical Hodgkin lymphoma.

This chain connects TRBV6-6 to TRBJ1-4; tentative D call: TRBD1 (6 bases). Germline loops: CDR1 MNHNY, CDR2 SVGAGI (reference sequence). The CDR3 covers 14 residues. The ends were cut back, 6 bases at V and 10 bases at J, with 18 bases in the middle. CDR3 bases: TGTGCCAGCAGCCGCCCAGGGGAGGTTAGAAAACTGTTTTTT. Translating it yields CASSRPGEVRKLFF.

In its sample, this clone ranks as medium-sized. The rearrangement joins TRBV6-5 to TRBJ1-1; D gene unclear. Germline-derived CDR1 and CDR2 are MNHEY and SVGAGI. Trimming shortened V by 6 bases and J by 1 base, and 6 bases separated the two germline ends. The CDR3 covers 12 residues. CDR3 nucleotide sequence: TGTGCCAGCAGGATGAGGAACACTGAAGCTTTCTTT. This gives the protein CASRMRNTEAFF.

The chain couples TRBV7-3 to TRBJ2-1; 12 bases map to TRBD2. Germline trimming cut 5 bases from V and 9 bases from J; bases unmatched to any gene: 8. The CDR3 consists of 15 residues. Germline V lookup: CDR1 SGHTA, CDR2 FQGTGA. The CDR3 nucleotides read TGTGCCAGCAGCCCGCTAGCGGGAGGGCCCGGTGAGCAGTTCTTC. It specifies CASSPLAGGPGEQFF.

The gene calls are TRBV5-1 and TRBJ2-2, with unresolved D. Germline CDR1 SGHRS, CDR2 YFSETQ. The CDR3 consists of 15 residues. The V end was cut by 1 base, the J end by 0 bases, with 7 bases between. CDR3 sequence (DNA): TGCGCCAGCAGCTTGTCGGCGCCGAACACCGGGGAGCTGTTTTTT. Translation: CASSLSAPNTGELFF.

A few counts support this clone. The chain uses TRBV27 and TRBJ2-6; no clear D gene. From germline, CDR1 is MNHEY and CDR2 SMNVEV (reference sequence). CDR3 size: 15 residues. V was pared by 5 bases and J by 0 bases, with 8 bases between. The CDR3 spells CASSVHSSGANVLTF. CDR3 bases: TGTGCCAGCAGTGTCCATAGCTCTGGGGCCAACGTCCTGACTTTC.

This clone is deemed medium-sized. CDR3 in amino acids: CASSSVTSGYGDTQYF. The CDR3 coding sequence is TGTGCCAGCAGTTCGGTCACTAGCGGATATGGAGATACGCAGTATTTT. The V and J genes are TRBV6-5 and TRBJ2-3; 8 nucleotides align to TRBD2. Germline CDR1 is MNHEY and CDR2 is SVGAGI. After removal of 4 bases from V and 5 bases from J, the junction contained 11 bases not matched to a gene. This CDR3 spans 16 amino acids.

For the CDR3, the DNA is TGTGCCAGCAGCCAAGATCCCGGACTAGCGGTGCAAGAGACCCAGTACTTC. Amino acid sequence: CASSQDPGLAVQETQYF. V and J are TRBV4-2 and TRBJ2-5, with 10 bases lining up with TRBD2. The germline CDR1 and CDR2 sequences are LGHNA and YNFKEQ. CDR3 length: 17 residues. V trimming: 0 bases; J trimming: 2 bases; junction bases outside the gene matches: 6.

The V call is TRBV28, the J call TRBJ1-5; 7 bases align to TRBD1. J was trimmed by 4 bases and V by 6 bases; bases with no gene match: 9. Germline lookup yields CDR1 MDHEN and CDR2 SYDVKM. CDR3 length equals 15 residues. As DNA, the CDR3 is TGTGCCAGCAGCCCAACCAGGGGGGGGAATCAGCCCCAGCATTTT. It is translated as CASSPTRGGNQPQHF.

This clone was detected a few times. The genes are TRBV7-9 and TRBJ1-1, with D possibly TRBD1 on 5 matching bases. Germline CDR1 SEHNR, CDR2 FQNEAQ (reference sequence). CDR3 size: 15 residues. The ends were cut back, 2 bases at V and 0 bases at J, with 10 bases in the middle. Written as DNA, the CDR3 is TGTGCCAGCAGCTTAATCGGGGCACTGAACACTGAAGCTTTCTTT. Its protein is CASSLIGALNTEAFF.

This clone was counted between two and nine times. A junction end diverges from the germline sequence, so it may reflect a read error. The chain joins TRBV9 to TRBJ2-5, with 9 bases that match TRBD1. The CDR3 length is 16 residues. Germline assignment: CDR1 SGDLS and CDR2 YYNGEE. The DNA for the CDR3 is TGTGCCAGCAGCGCATACGGGACAGGGAGGGAAGAGGCCCAGTACTTC. Translating gives CASSAYGTGREEAQYF.

The gene calls are TRBV27 and TRBJ1-5; TRBD1 matches at 9 bases. The ends lost 5 bases at V and 3 bases at J; junction bases unmatched: 5. The V gene's germline CDR1 is MNHEY and CDR2 SMNVEV (reference sequence). The CDR3 has 15 amino acids. CDR3 loop: CASSTDRGHNQPQHF. In nucleotides, the CDR3 is TGTGCCAGCAGTACGGACAGGGGCCACAATCAGCCCCAGCATTTT.

The V gene is TRBV7-2, the J gene TRBJ2-1; maybe TRBD2 (6 bases). Per germline, CDR1 SGHTA and CDR2 FQGNSA. The V and J ends lost 5 bases and 9 bases respectively, with 14 bases between them. The CDR3 totals 13 residues. CDR3 sequence: CASSRDSLGEQFF. The CDR3 DNA reads as TGTGCCAGCAGCAGGGACTCCCTGGGTGAGCAGTTCTTC.

The rearrangement joins TRBV20-1 to TRBJ2-7; D uncertain. Trimming removed 3 bases from V and 3 bases from J, with 6 bases in between. This CDR3 has 11 residues. CDR1 DFQATT and CDR2 SNEGSKA come from the germline V gene (reference sequence). CDR3 in amino acids: CSASNGYEQYF. In DNA form, the CDR3 reads TGCAGTGCTAGTAACGGCTACGAGCAGTACTTC.

J is TRBJ2-7 and V is TRBV7-3, with 7 bases identical to TRBD2. The V gene's germline CDR1 is SGHTA and CDR2 FQGTGA. The trim removed 5 bases at V and 4 bases at J, leaving 11 bases unmatched. CDR3 length: 15 amino acids. The CDR3 here is CASSPGIGEGYEQYF. In nucleotides, the CDR3 is TGTGCCAGCAGCCCCGGGATCGGGGAGGGATACGAGCAGTACTTC.

V and J are TRBV11-2 and TRBJ2-7; 9 positions match TRBD1. V shed 1 base and J 7 bases; nucleotides not matched to a gene: 14. CDR3 length equals 17 residues. Looked up from germline, CDR1 is SGHAT and CDR2 is FQNNGV. The CDR3 here is CASSLGPLQQGAREQYF. The CDR3 DNA is TGTGCCAGCAGCTTAGGCCCCCTCCAACAGGGGGCGAGAGAGCAGTACTTC.

This clone was counted a few times. The rearrangement joins TRBV6-1 to TRBJ2-5; 10 positions agree with TRBD2. The CDR3 sequence is 14 residues long. The V gene end was trimmed by 6 bases and the J gene end by 2 bases; junction bases not matched to a gene: 3. The germline CDR1 and CDR2 sequences are MNHNS and SASEGT. The CDR3 DNA sequence: TGTGCCAGCAGCGCGACTAGCGGGCAAGAGACCCAGTACTTC. Amino acid sequence: CASSATSGQETQYF.

V gene TRBV7-2 combines with J gene TRBJ2-1; D is perhaps TRBD1 (5 bases). This CDR3 is built from 13 residues. The germline gives CDR1 SGHTA, CDR2 FQGNSA. The V end lost 4 bases, the J end lost 9 bases, and 13 bases lay between the germline ends. Here the CDR3 DNA reads TGTGCCAGCAGCTATCTCCTCCAGGGTGAGCAGTTCTTC. Translated, it gives CASSYLLQGEQFF. The full variable domain, its missing parts supplied by reference TRBV7-2 and TRBJ2-1, is GAGVSQSPSNKVTEKGKDVELRCDPISGHTALYWYRQSLGQGLEFLIYFQGNSAPDKSGLPSDRFSAERTGGSVSTLTIQRTQQEDSAVYLCASSYLLQGEQFFGPGTRLTVL.

CDR3 in DNA: TGTGCCAGCAGCTCTTGGGCTAGCGGATCCACAGATACGCAGTATTTT. Translating gives CASSSWASGSTDTQYF. This chain joins TRBV9 and TRBJ2-3, with 7 bases that match TRBD2. The V gene end was trimmed by 4 bases and the J gene end by 2 bases; junction bases not matched to a gene: 10. Germline CDR1 and CDR2: SGDLS and YYNGEE. The CDR3 has 16 amino acids.

V and J are TRBV27 and TRBJ2-7; 8 nucleotides align to TRBD1. The germline gives CDR1 MNHEY, CDR2 SMNVEV (reference sequence). V was pared by 3 bases and J by 2 bases, with 3 bases of the junction left unmatched. This CDR3 is built from 14 residues. CDR3 in DNA: TGTGCCAGCAGTTTCGGGACAGGAACCTACGAGCAGTACTTC. Protein: CASSFGTGTYEQYF.

This clone was detected a few times. The rearrangement joins TRBV28 to TRBJ1-2, with D possibly matching TRBD1 (5 bases). In germline, CDR1 is MDHEN, CDR2 SYDVKM. CDR3 length: 14 amino acids. Between the trimmed V and J ends, which lost 3 bases and 8 bases, there was a span of 16 bases. DNA of the CDR3: TGTGCCAGCAGTTTCAGGGTATTATCAGCGGGCTACACCTTC. It translates to CASSFRVLSAGYTF.

The rearrangement links TRBV6-6 to TRBJ2-3, with TRBD2 matching over 10 bases. V lost 6 bases, J lost 6 bases, and 6 bases stayed unmatched. Per germline, CDR1 MNHNY and CDR2 SVGAGI (reference sequence). The CDR3 consists of 14 residues. CDR3 nucleotide sequence: TGTGCCAGCAGATCTAGCGGGAGTACTGATACGCAGTATTTT. Amino acid sequence: CASRSSGSTDTQYF.

The V gene is TRBV29-1, the J gene TRBJ1-1; D not resolved. Germline CDR1 SQVTM, CDR2 ANQGSEA. Trimming took 0 bases from V and 1 from J, leaving 6 bases between them. The CDR3 has 13 residues. CDR3 coding DNA: TGCAGCGTTGAAGAATGGGAGAACACTGAAGCTTTCTTT. This codes for CSVEEWENTEAFF.

The rearrangement uses TRBV28 and TRBJ2-7, with D perhaps matching TRBD2 (6 bases). Trimming removed 5 bases from V and 4 bases from J, with 12 bases in between. CDR3 size: 13 residues. CDR1 and CDR2 from the germline V gene are MDHEN and SYDVKM. CDR3 DNA sequence: TGTGCCAGCAGTGCGGGACTCTTATACGAGCAGTACTTC. Encoded protein: CASSAGLLYEQYF.